Following are 26 T cell receptor beta chains from one sample sequenced in a study of T-cell memory formation after mild COVID-19. TCRdb independently ran MiXCR on the 5' RACE reads; one entry per CDR3 protein. The sample carries roughly 35,000 distinct CDR3 sequences, around 21% recorded once. Sequenced input: PBMCs or a T cell subset sorted from them (not recorded which). The receptor set was obtained from an adult who had mild COVID-19 (a few samples of this study predate the infection). Cell type and time point are not known.

This clonotype was found many times. As DNA, the CDR3 is TGTGCCAGCTGCCGGGGTGCGGGGGGCGGCACCTATAATTCACCCCTCCACTTT. Protein sequence: CASCRGAGGGTYNSPLHF. V and J are TRBV27 and TRBJ1-6, with D possibly being TRBD1 (6 bases). Between the trimmed V and J ends, which lost 8 bases and 2 bases, there was a span of 22 bases. The CDR3 extends over 18 amino acids. Per the germline V gene, CDR1 is MNHEY and CDR2 is SMNVEV (reference sequence).

Many counts were recorded for this clonotype. The V and J genes are TRBV29-1 and TRBJ1-2, with D perhaps matching TRBD1 (5 bases). The CDR3 extends over 13 amino acids. Germline V gene lookup returns CDR1 SQVTM and CDR2 ANQGSEA. Trimming pared 7 bases from V and 3 bases from J, leaving 15 bases between. In DNA form, the CDR3 reads TGCAGCGGGGGACTGGACCCTTACTATGGCTACACCTTC. Translation gives CSGGLDPYYGYTF.

This clonotype showed up many times. This chain joins TRBV20-1 and TRBJ1-4; TRBD1 aligns across 11 bases. The CDR3 has 15 residues. V was pared by 3 bases and J by 3 bases, with 3 bases of the junction left unmatched. Germline CDR1 and CDR2: DFQATT and SNEGSKA (reference sequence). The CDR3 protein is CSARDRGRANEKLFF. In nucleotides, the CDR3 is TGCAGTGCTAGGGACAGGGGGCGAGCTAATGAAAAACTGTTTTTT.

In its sample, this clonotype was seen many times. The J gene is TRBJ2-5, the V gene TRBV20-1; 13 nucleotides line up with TRBD2. CDR3 size: 15 residues. The V segment lost 6 bases and the J segment 3 bases; nucleotides outside the gene matches: 7. Germline V gene data show CDR1 as DFQATT and CDR2 as SNEGSKA (reference sequence). The CDR3 loop reads CSAQIGTSGKETQYF. CDR3 bases: TGCAGTGCCCAAATTGGGACTAGCGGGAAAGAGACCCAGTACTTC.

Many counts were recorded for this clonotype. The chain couples TRBV12-3 or TRBV12-4 to TRBJ1-1; perhaps TRBD1 as D (6 bases). The CDR3 consists of 14 residues. Trimming left V 5 bases short and J 0 bases short, with 10 bases between. The CDR3 sequence: CASSRKGVNTEAFF. CDR3 nucleotides: TGTGCCAGCAGTAGAAAGGGGGTGAACACTGAAGCTTTCTTT.

The chain joins TRBV12-3 or TRBV12-4 to TRBJ2-1, with D maybe TRBD2 (5 bases). V was trimmed by 8 bases and J by 0 bases, leaving 23 bases between them. The CDR3 runs to 18 residues. DNA of the CDR3: TGTGCCAGCCACTTCGATACCCGGGGAGTCAGCTCCTACAATGAGCAGTTCTTC. Translation: CASHFDTRGVSSYNEQFF.

This clonotype was counted at least ten times. At one of its ends the junction is not consistent with the germline gene, which may arise from a read error. The rearrangement links TRBV19 to TRBJ1-1, with 9 bases aligning to TRBD1. The CDR3 loop spans 15 amino acids. Germline-derived CDR1 and CDR2 are LNHDA and SQIVND (reference sequence). In DNA form, the CDR3 reads TGTGCCAGTAGTCCGCAGGGTACGGGACAGGGCACTGAAGCTTTT. It is translated as CASSPQGTGQGTEAF.

This clonotype was detected only a few times. The chain links TRBV29-1 to TRBJ1-4; the match to TRBD1 covers 8 bases. The CDR3 contains 14 residues. The germline CDR1 and CDR2 sequences are SQVTM and ANQGSEA. The ends lost 4 bases at V and 3 bases at J; junction bases unmatched: 4. CDR3 sequence (DNA): TGCAGCGTTGGCGACAGGGGACCTAATGAAAAACTGTTTTTT. This translates into CSVGDRGPNEKLFF. The whole variable domain, remainder taken from reference TRBV29-1 and TRBJ1-4, is SAVISQKPSRDICQRGTSLTIQCQVDSQVTMMFWYRQQPGQSLTLIATANQGSEATYESGFVIDKFPISRPNLTFSTLTVSNMSPEDSSIYLCSVGDRGPNEKLFFGSGTQLSVL.

Ten or more counts support this clonotype. V and J are TRBV5-6 and TRBJ1-5; D is possibly TRBD1 (6 bases). Trimming shortened V by 4 bases and J by 5 bases, and 13 bases separated the two germline ends. CDR3 length: 14 residues. Germline lookup yields CDR1 SGHDT and CDR2 YYEEEE. CDR3 residues: CASSLRTEHQPQHF. The CDR3 DNA reads TGTGCCAGCAGCCTAAGGACAGAACATCAGCCCCAGCATTTT.

This clonotype was picked up many times. The chain recombines TRBV7-2 with TRBJ2-5; tentatively, D is TRBD1 or TRBD2 (5 bases each). V was shortened by 5 bases and J by 5 bases, with 12 bases between the two germline ends. Germline V CDR1 and CDR2: SGHTA, FQGNSA. The CDR3 spans 13 residues. The CDR3 spells CASSLREGETQYF. The CDR3 region has the DNA TGTGCCAGCAGCCTACGCGAGGGGGAGACCCAGTACTTC.

This clonotype qualifies as medium-sized. The chain carries TRBV7-6 and TRBJ1-2, with 10 positions matching TRBD1. J gave up 8 bases and V 1 base, and 4 bases lay outside the gene matches. The CDR3 consists of 14 residues. The germline CDR1 and CDR2 sequences are SGHVS and FNYEAQ. CDR3 bases: TGTGCCAGCAGCTTAGAAGACAGGGGGCGAGGCTACACCTTC. Translation gives CASSLEDRGRGYTF.

This clonotype was counted many times. The rearrangement links TRBV20-1 to TRBJ2-4, with a weak D call TRBD2 (6 bases). The CDR3 runs 12 residues. Germline V CDR1 and CDR2: DFQATT, SNEGSKA (reference sequence). Trimming removed 7 bases from V and 4 bases from J, with 11 bases in between. The CDR3 nucleotides read TGCAGTGGTCTCGGGGGAAAAAACATTCAGTACTTC. Its translation: CSGLGGKNIQYF.

The sample holds many counts of this clonotype. V is TRBV7-2 and J is TRBJ2-1; 8 nucleotides align to TRBD2. J lost 7 bases, V lost 5 bases, and 13 bases had no gene match. Germline V gene sequence: CDR1 SGHTA, CDR2 FQGNSA. The CDR3 length is 16 residues. CDR3 in DNA: TGTGCCAGCAGCCGGGGGGGCTTGGACTCTCGAAATGAGCAGTTCTTC. It yields the protein CASSRGGLDSRNEQFF.

This clonotype showed up many times. The J gene is TRBJ1-1, the V gene TRBV29-1; 7 positions match TRBD1. This CDR3 contains 15 residues. J was trimmed by 0 bases and V by 5 bases; bases with no gene match: 9. Looked up from germline, CDR1 is SQVTM and CDR2 is ANQGSEA. In DNA form, the CDR3 reads TGCAGCGTTCAAAAGACAGGGATAGTGAACACTGAAGCTTTCTTT. This gives the protein CSVQKTGIVNTEAFF.

This clonotype was observed a few times. This rearrangement joins TRBV7-2 to TRBJ1-1; D is unresolved. V lost 0 bases, J lost 2 bases, and 10 bases lay in between. CDR1 is SGHTA and CDR2 is FQGNSA in the germline V gene. The CDR3 totals 15 residues. CDR3 residues: CASSLAGHLNTEAFF. In DNA, the CDR3 is TGTGCCAGCAGCTTAGCCGGGCACCTAAACACTGAAGCTTTCTTT.

This clonotype was counted many times. The V gene is TRBV6-5, the J gene TRBJ2-3, with D possibly matching TRBD2 (5 bases). The CDR3 is 15 amino acids. CDR1 is MNHEY, CDR2 SVGAGI, per germline. The ends were cut back, 2 bases at V and 2 bases at J, with 11 bases in the middle. The CDR3 DNA reads as TGTGCCAGCAGTTACGATAGCGCCGTCACAGATACGCAGTATTTT. It is translated as CASSYDSAVTDTQYF.

Many counts were recorded for this clonotype. The chain couples TRBV25-1 to TRBJ2-5; D unclear. V was clipped by 2 bases and J by 1 base, with 5 bases between them. The CDR3 loop spans 13 amino acids. The V gene's germline CDR1 is MGHDK and CDR2 SYGVNS. The CDR3 spells CASSENTQETQYF. CDR3 DNA: TGTGCCAGCAGTGAAAACACCCAAGAGACCCAGTACTTC.

The sample holds many counts of this clonotype. The V and J genes are TRBV7-9 and TRBJ2-7; the D gene is possibly TRBD1 (6 bases). CDR3 size: 13 residues. Trimming stripped 5 bases from V and 4 bases from J, with 12 bases between. The germline V gene encodes CDR1 SEHNR and CDR2 FQNEAQ (reference sequence). CDR3 sequence (DNA): TGTGCCAGCAGCCCACAGGGCGCGTACGAGCAGTACTTC. Protein product: CASSPQGAYEQYF.

This clonotype was found many times. This chain joins TRBV5-1 and TRBJ2-5; D not resolved. CDR1 SGHRS and CDR2 YFSETQ come from the germline V gene. The CDR3 is 14 amino acids. V lost 3 bases and J 5 bases, leaving 14 bases between the germline ends. The chain's CDR3 is CASSYGYSQETQYF. The CDR3 DNA reads TGCGCCAGCAGCTACGGATACAGCCAGGAGACCCAGTACTTC.

This clonotype is medium-sized by share. V and J are TRBV12-3 or TRBV12-4 and TRBJ2-5; weak D call: TRBD1 (6 bases). Trimming stripped 6 bases from V and 3 bases from J, with 23 bases between. CDR3 length equals 17 residues. This chain's CDR3 is CASSLMGARDGKETQYF. As DNA, the CDR3 is TGTGCCAGCAGCCTAATGGGGGCCCGGGACGGCAAAGAGACCCAGTACTTC.

This clonotype was recorded at least ten times. The rearrangement joins TRBV14 to TRBJ1-1; possible D gene TRBD1, 5 bases. CDR1 SGHDN and CDR2 FVKESK come from the germline V gene. The CDR3 runs 13 residues. Between the trimmed V and J ends, which lost 4 bases and 4 bases, there was a span of 10 bases. In DNA, the CDR3 is TGTGCCAGCAGCCTGGGACCCTCCACTGAAGCTTTCTTT. Translation gives CASSLGPSTEAFF.

By share, this clonotype counts as medium-sized. The J gene is TRBJ2-3, the V gene TRBV5-6, with 10 bases identical to TRBD2. After removal of 4 bases from V and 4 bases from J, the junction contained 6 bases not matched to a gene. There are 15 residues in the CDR3. CDR1 and CDR2 (germline): SGHDT, YYEEEE. In DNA form, the CDR3 reads TGTGCCAGCAGCAACCGACTAGCGGGTGCAGATACGCAGTATTTT. Its protein product is CASSNRLAGADTQYF.

This clonotype was seen more than once but under ten times. The chain is built from TRBV9 and TRBJ2-7; D possibly corresponds to TRBD2 (6 bases). Trimming removed 0 bases at V and 6 bases at J, with 22 bases between. This CDR3 has 17 amino acids. Germline CDR1 reads SGDLS; CDR2 reads YYNGEE. CDR3 protein: CASSVGDRALWGGEQYF. CDR3 DNA: TGTGCCAGCAGCGTAGGAGATCGGGCTTTGTGGGGAGGCGAGCAGTACTTC.

This clonotype was seen ten or more times. The chain has TRBV5-1 and TRBJ2-5; TRBD1 matches 10 bases. The CDR3 extends over 15 amino acids. Germline-derived CDR1 and CDR2 are SGHRS and YFSETQ. With V trimmed by 1 base and J by 5 bases, 5 bases remained unmatched. In DNA, the CDR3 is TGCGCCAGCAGCTTGACGACAGGGGGCACGGAGACCCAGTACTTC. Translated, it gives CASSLTTGGTETQYF.

This clonotype is labeled medium-sized (0.01 to 0.1%). This chain connects TRBV12-3 or TRBV12-4 to TRBJ2-5, with 7 bases identical to TRBD1. Germline trimming cut 10 bases from V and 1 base from J; bases unmatched to any gene: 12. CDR3 length: 15 amino acids. The DNA for the CDR3 is TGTGCCACCGCATGGACAGGCTCGCCCCAAGAGACCCAGTACTTC. Translation gives CATAWTGSPQETQYF.

This clonotype occurred many times. The chain carries TRBV29-1 and TRBJ1-3; D gene uncertain. With 3 bases removed from V and 8 bases from J, the gap between germline ends came to 11 bases. The CDR3 loop spans 12 amino acids. CDR1 is SQVTM, CDR2 ANQGSEA, per germline. CDR3 sequence: CSVEGLAHTIYF. CDR3 DNA sequence: TGCAGCGTTGAGGGGTTAGCGCACACCATATATTTT. The full variable domain, completed using reference TRBV29-1 and TRBJ1-3, is SAVISQKPSRDICQRGTSLTIQCQVDSQVTMMFWYRQQPGQSLTLIATANQGSEATYESGFVIDKFPISRPNLTFSTLTVSNMSPEDSSIYLCSVEGLAHTIYFGEGSWLTVV.